This entry lists 21 T cell receptor beta chains sequenced from one sample in a study of human T cells and chemical hapten exposure. TCRdb ran MiXCR on the RACE reads and lists one entry per CDR3 protein. This table has over 150,000 distinct CDR3 sequences, about 30% appearing once. Indicated time point: patch test 3, about 24 weeks after DPC sensitization. Treatment defined: therapeutic diphenylcyclopropenone sensitization with weekly scalp DPC. Sample: whole blood, taken in connection with sensitization to the hapten diphenylcyclopropenone (DPC). The receptor source for this set is a woman younger than 35 with alopecia areata. Some clones in this sample may be carry-over from other donors' samples.

This clonotype showed up just a few times. The chain links TRBV28 to TRBJ1-5, with D possibly TRBD1 on 6 matching bases. V shed 5 bases and J shed 6 bases, with 8 bases lying between them. From germline, CDR1 is MDHEN and CDR2 SYDVKM. The CDR3 consists of 12 residues. CDR3 in DNA: TGTGCCAGCAGTACGACAGGTCAGCCCCAGCATTTT. Protein sequence: CASSTTGQPQHF.

The CDR3 here is CASRPRGGGNTIYF. In DNA form, the CDR3 reads TGTGCCAGCAGACCACGCGGGGGCGGAAACACCATATATTTT. The V call is TRBV5-6, the J call TRBJ1-3; D is perhaps TRBD1 (6 bases). The CDR3 covers 14 residues. Germline V gene sequence: CDR1 SGHDT, CDR2 YYEEEE. Trimming pared 5 bases from V and 4 bases from J, leaving 13 bases between.

This clonotype has a handful of counts. The rearrangement links TRBV9 to TRBJ2-3; 8 bases align to TRBD2. Germline values: CDR1 SGDLS, CDR2 YYNGEE. CDR3 length: 15 residues. The V gene end was trimmed by 0 bases and the J gene end by 2 bases; junction bases not matched to a gene: 2. The CDR3 sequence: CASSVAGGVTDTQYF. In nucleotides, the CDR3 is TGTGCCAGCAGCGTAGCGGGAGGGGTCACAGATACGCAGTATTTT.

The rearrangement uses TRBV20-1 and TRBJ1-1; D might be TRBD1 (5 bases). The CDR3 runs to 12 residues. The germline CDR1 and CDR2 sequences are DFQATT and SNEGSKA (reference sequence). Trimming cost V 3 bases and J 11 bases, with 16 bases left between them. This CDR3 is CSAREQTDRAFF. The CDR3 nucleotides read TGCAGTGCTAGGGAACAGACAGATCGCGCTTTCTTT.

CDR3 loop: CASEGSGNTIYF. The CDR3, as DNA: TGTGCCAGTGAGGGTTCGGGAAACACCATATATTTT. The genes are TRBV6-6 and TRBJ1-3; D gene unclear. The ends were cut back, 9 bases at V and 4 bases at J, with 10 bases in the middle. The germline CDR1 and CDR2 sequences are MNHNY and SVGAGI (reference sequence). This CDR3 is built from 12 residues.

The chain uses TRBV7-2 and TRBJ2-3; no firm D call. Trimming left V 6 bases short and J 10 bases short, with 17 bases between. This CDR3 spans 13 amino acids. Germline V gene lookup returns CDR1 SGHTA and CDR2 FQGNSA. CDR3 amino acids: CASRGPSTVAQYF. The CDR3 region has the DNA TGTGCCAGCAGAGGGCCCTCCACCGTTGCGCAGTATTTT.

This clonotype was seen only a few times. This chain joins TRBV6-5 and TRBJ1-5; a possible D gene is TRBD1 (6 bases). Germline lookup yields CDR1 MNHEY and CDR2 SVGAGI. The V gene lost 6 bases and the J gene lost 2 bases, with 8 bases spanning the gap. CDR3 length equals 13 residues. In nucleotides, the CDR3 is TGTGCCAGCAGGCGACAGGGCAATCAGCCCCAGCATTTT. Protein sequence: CASRRQGNQPQHF.

The chain combines TRBV27 with TRBJ2-2, with D possibly matching TRBD1 (6 bases). With 6 bases removed from V and 7 bases from J, the gap between germline ends came to 15 bases. Germline loops: CDR1 MNHEY, CDR2 SMNVEV (reference sequence). CDR3 length: 14 amino acids. The CDR3 DNA reads as TGTGCCAGCAGCCCACAGGGAACGGACGGGGAGCTGTTTTTT. It yields the protein CASSPQGTDGELFF.

The CDR3: CSARLQSYEQYF. CDR3 nucleotide sequence: TGCAGTGCTAGACTCCAATCCTACGAGCAGTACTTC. The chain links TRBV20-1 to TRBJ2-7; D is unclear. Germline V CDR1 and CDR2: DFQATT, SNEGSKA (reference sequence). The CDR3 has 12 amino acids. Trimming took off 2 bases at V and 1 base at J, with 6 bases between the two ends.

This clonotype has a handful of counts. The J gene is TRBJ2-2, the V gene TRBV5-1; 9 bases line up with TRBD2. This CDR3 has 15 residues. From germline, CDR1 is SGHRS and CDR2 YFSETQ. The V segment lost 2 bases and the J segment 7 bases; nucleotides outside the gene matches: 6. CDR3 DNA sequence: TGCGCCAGCAGCTTCCTAGCGGGGTCAATCGGGGAGCTGTTTTTT. Its protein product is CASSFLAGSIGELFF.

The rearrangement uses TRBV5-1 and TRBJ2-7; TRBD2 matches 9 bases. Losses at the gene ends were 4 bases for V and 6 bases for J; bases not matched to a gene: 14. This CDR3 is built from 16 residues. CDR1 SGHRS and CDR2 YFSETQ come from the germline V gene. The CDR3 reads CASSPWGGRASSEQYF. DNA of the CDR3: TGCGCCAGCAGCCCCTGGGGCGGGAGGGCCAGTTCCGAGCAGTACTTC.

The chain is built from TRBV20-1 and TRBJ1-1; D is unclear. The germline CDR1 and CDR2 sequences are DFQATT and SNEGSKA (reference sequence). The CDR3 sequence is 12 residues long. V was trimmed by 6 bases and J by 0 bases, leaving 8 bases between them. Written as DNA, the CDR3 is TGCAGTGCCGAGTCGGTGAACACTGAAGCTTTCTTT. The encoded protein is CSAESVNTEAFF.

The chain has TRBV6-2 or TRBV6-3 and TRBJ2-1, with 8 nucleotides matching TRBD1. CDR1 and CDR2 (germline): MNHEY, SVGEGT. V dropped 5 bases and J dropped 6; count of bases not matched to a gene: 9. This CDR3 has 15 amino acids. The CDR3: CASSRTGQATNEQFF. In nucleotides, the CDR3 is TGTGCCAGCAGTCGAACGGGACAGGCCACCAATGAGCAGTTCTTC.

A few counts support this clonotype. V gene TRBV3-1 combines with J gene TRBJ2-2, with D possibly matching TRBD2 (5 bases). Germline loops: CDR1 LGHDT, CDR2 YNNKEL (reference sequence). Trimming removed 6 bases at V and 7 bases at J, with 6 bases between. This CDR3 is 11 amino acids long. CDR3 DNA sequence: TGTGCCAGCAGAACTAGCGGGGAGCTGTTTTTT. Protein sequence: CASRTSGELFF.

This clonotype was seen more than once but under ten times. The chain employs TRBV27 and TRBJ1-5; 8 bases fit TRBD1. This CDR3 contains 15 residues. V lost 5 bases, J lost 6 bases, and 9 bases stayed unmatched. The germline V gene encodes CDR1 MNHEY and CDR2 SMNVEV (reference sequence). CDR3 sequence reads: CASSEGQGVFQPQHF. The DNA of the CDR3 is TGTGCCAGCAGTGAAGGACAGGGAGTGTTTCAGCCCCAGCATTTT.

V usage is TRBV2 and J usage is TRBJ2-1; D is possibly TRBD1 or TRBD2 (5 bases each). V lost 6 bases and J 2 bases, leaving 17 bases between the germline ends. The CDR3 contains 16 residues. The germline V gene encodes CDR1 SNHLY and CDR2 FYNNEI. The CDR3 region has the DNA TGTGCCAGCAGCTTTGTAATGGGGGATACCTACAATGAGCAGTTCTTC. It yields the protein CASSFVMGDTYNEQFF.

The rearrangement joins TRBV10-3 to TRBJ2-7; 7 nucleotides agree with TRBD2. This CDR3 spans 15 amino acids. The V segment lost 2 bases and the J segment 0 bases; nucleotides outside the gene matches: 4. In germline, CDR1 is ENHRY, CDR2 SYGVKD. The CDR3 DNA follows: TGTGCCATCAGTGAGGCAGCGGGGTCCTCCTACGAGCAGTACTTC. Encoded protein: CAISEAAGSSYEQYF.

The rearrangement links TRBV4-1 to TRBJ1-2; D ambiguous. V lost 3 bases, J lost 4 bases, and 12 bases lay in between. This CDR3 comprises 14 residues. The germline gives CDR1 MGHRA, CDR2 YSYEKL. CDR3 sequence (DNA): TGCGCCAGCAGCCAGGACGGCAGCCCCTATGGCTACACCTTC. Its translation is CASSQDGSPYGYTF.

Only a few counts were recorded for this clonotype. This rearrangement joins TRBV20-1 to TRBJ2-5, with TRBD2 matching 8 bases. The germline CDR1 and CDR2 sequences are DFQATT and SNEGSKA (reference sequence). CDR3 size: 14 residues. The J segment lost 3 bases and the V segment lost 3 bases, leaving 6 bases of the junction unmatched. The CDR3 protein is CSASSGDFKETQYF. CDR3 DNA: TGCAGTGCTAGTAGCGGGGATTTTAAAGAGACCCAGTACTTC.

The chain couples TRBV20-1 to TRBJ2-7, with D perhaps TRBD1 (6 bases). Trimming cost V 6 bases and J 2 bases, with 11 bases left between them. Per the germline V gene, CDR1 is DFQATT and CDR2 is SNEGSKA (reference sequence). The CDR3 extends over 12 amino acids. The chain's CDR3 is CSAPQGPYEQYF. In DNA, the CDR3 is TGCAGTGCACCCCAGGGGCCCTACGAGCAGTACTTC.

This clonotype was seen only a few times. The chain links TRBV27 to TRBJ1-6; no reliable D call. From germline, CDR1 is MNHEY and CDR2 SMNVEV (reference sequence). V was clipped by 5 bases and J by 0 bases, with 11 bases between them. The CDR3 is 16 amino acids. CDR3 in amino acids: CASSLPRSSYNSPLHF. CDR3 coding DNA: TGTGCCAGCAGTCTCCCCCGAAGCTCCTATAATTCACCCCTCCACTTT.